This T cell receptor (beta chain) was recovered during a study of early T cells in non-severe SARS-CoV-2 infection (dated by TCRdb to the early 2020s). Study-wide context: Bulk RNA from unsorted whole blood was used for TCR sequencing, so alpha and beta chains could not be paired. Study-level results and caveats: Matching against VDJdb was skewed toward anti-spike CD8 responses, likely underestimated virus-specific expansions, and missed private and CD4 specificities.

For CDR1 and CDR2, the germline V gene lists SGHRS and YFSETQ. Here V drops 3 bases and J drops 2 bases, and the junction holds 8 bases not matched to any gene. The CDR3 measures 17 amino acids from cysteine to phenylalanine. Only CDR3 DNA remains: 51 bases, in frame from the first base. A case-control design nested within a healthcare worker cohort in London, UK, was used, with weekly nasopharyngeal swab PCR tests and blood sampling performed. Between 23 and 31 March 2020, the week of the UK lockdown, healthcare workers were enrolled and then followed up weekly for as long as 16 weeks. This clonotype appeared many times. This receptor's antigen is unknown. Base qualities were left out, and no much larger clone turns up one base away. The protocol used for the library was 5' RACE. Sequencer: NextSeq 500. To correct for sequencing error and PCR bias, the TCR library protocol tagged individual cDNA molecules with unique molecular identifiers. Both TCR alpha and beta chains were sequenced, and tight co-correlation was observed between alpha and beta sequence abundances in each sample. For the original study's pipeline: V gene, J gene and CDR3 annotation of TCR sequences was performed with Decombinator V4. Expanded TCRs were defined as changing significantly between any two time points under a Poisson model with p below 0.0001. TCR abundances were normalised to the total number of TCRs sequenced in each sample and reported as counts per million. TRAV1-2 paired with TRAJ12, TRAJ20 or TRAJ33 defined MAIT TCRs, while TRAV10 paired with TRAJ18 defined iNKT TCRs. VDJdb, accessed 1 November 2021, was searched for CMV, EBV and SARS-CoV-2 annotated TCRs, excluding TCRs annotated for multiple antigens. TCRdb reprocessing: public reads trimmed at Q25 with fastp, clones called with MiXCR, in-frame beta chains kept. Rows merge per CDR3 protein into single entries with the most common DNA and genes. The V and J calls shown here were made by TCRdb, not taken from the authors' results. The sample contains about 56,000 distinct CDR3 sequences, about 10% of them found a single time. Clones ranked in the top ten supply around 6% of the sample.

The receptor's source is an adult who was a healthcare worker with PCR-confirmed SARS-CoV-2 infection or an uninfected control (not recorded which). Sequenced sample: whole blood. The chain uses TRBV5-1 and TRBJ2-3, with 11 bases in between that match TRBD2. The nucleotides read TGCGCCAGCAGCTCCCGGACTAGCGGGCTTGCCACAGATACGCAGTATTTT. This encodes CASSSRTSGLATDTQYF.